The present TCR beta chain was sequenced within a study of blood T cell repertoires in COVID-19. Here immunoSEQ multiplex PCR was the method, and the copy in TCRdb shows in-frame clones only, minus some. The table shows about 200,000 clones, with around four fifths occurring only once. The germline CDR1 and CDR2 sequences are ENHRY and SYGVKD. V shed 8 bases, J shed 7 bases, and the junction held 4 bases outside the gene matches. This CDR3 has 12 amino acids. The chain is built from TRBV10-3 and TRBJ1-1; TRBD1 aligns across 10 bases. Sequences were obtained from peripheral blood. This clonotype was obtained from a man aged 55-75 years with COVID-19, enrolled during active disease. CDR3 amino acids: CAIGTGVLEAFF. For the CDR3, the DNA is TGTGCCATCGGGACAGGGGTACTTGAAGCTTTCTTT.